The rows below give T cell receptor beta chains drawn from one sample of a study of blood T cell repertoires in COVID-19. The protocol was immunoSEQ multiplex PCR, while the TCRdb copy is restricted to in-frame clones and leaves out a portion. The profile covers about 670,000 clones, with approximately 90% appearing a single time and around 0.3% taken by the ten largest. Sequencing was done on a sample of peripheral blood. Receptors originate from a woman in her late teens or twenties with acute or convalescent COVID-19. The CDR3 runs from the conserved cysteine through the conserved F or W. D genes are given only for firm matches. Some rows have no size entry. The others give once, few or many, or a class for an expanded clone.

clone size	V gene	D gene	J gene	CDR3 protein	CDR3 DNA
.	TRBV14	.	TRBJ2-7	CASSQGQVPYEQYF	TGTGCCAGCAGCCAAGGCCAGGTACCCTACGAGCAGTACTTC
.	TRBV18	TRBD2	TRBJ2-1	CASSRASGGGNEQFF	TGTGCCAGCTCACGCGCTAGCGGGGGTGGTAATGAGCAGTTCTTC
.	TRBV28	TRBD1	TRBJ1-1	CASSFGTGTNTEAFF	TGTGCCAGCAGTTTCGGGACAGGGACGAACACTGAAGCTTTCTTT
few	TRBV27	TRBD1	TRBJ2-3	CASRTTGGTDTQYF	TGTGCCAGCAGAACGACAGGGGGCACAGATACGCAGTATTTT
.	TRBV6-5	TRBD1	TRBJ1-4	CASSRGQLNEKLFF	TGTGCCAGCAGTCGGGGACAGTTAAATGAAAAACTGTTTTTT
.	TRBV6-1	TRBD1	TRBJ1-4	CASSALQGAAGATNEKLFF	TGTGCCAGCAGTGCCCTACAGGGGGCCGCGGGGGCAACTAATGAAAAACTGTTTTTT
.	TRBV7-2	.	TRBJ2-2	CASSFFIGELFF	TGTGCCAGCAGCTTTTTTATCGGGGAGCTGTTTTTT
once	TRBV19	.	TRBJ1-2	CASSIAPQTANYGYTF	TGTGCCAGTAGTATAGCCCCCCAGACAGCTAACTATGGCTACACCTTC
.	TRBV5-5	TRBD1	TRBJ1-4	CASSTPGQGEKLFF	TGTGCCAGCAGCACTCCGGGACAGGGTGAAAAACTGTTTTTT
.	TRBV3-1/TRBV3-2	TRBD1	TRBJ1-1	CASSQAPGGPGGEVTEAFF	TGTGCCAGCAGCCAAGCCCCGGGCGGACCAGGGGGCGAGGTGACTGAAGCTTTCTTT
.	TRBV11-2	.	TRBJ2-5	CASSLRIAGAAQGTQYF	TGTGCCAGCAGCTTGCGGATTGCGGGGGCGGCGCAAGGGACCCAGTACTTC
.	TRBV4-2	TRBD1	TRBJ2-1	CASSQDGQGGDEQFF	TGTGCCAGCAGCCAAGATGGACAGGGGGGGGATGAGCAGTTCTTC
.	TRBV7-3	.	TRBJ2-1	CASSQGAGPFGEQFF	TGTGCCAGCAGCCAAGGTGCGGGCCCTTTCGGTGAGCAGTTCTTC
.	TRBV5-6	TRBD2	TRBJ2-3	CASSLLAGEDTQYF	TGTGCCAGCAGCTTACTAGCGGGGGAAGATACGCAGTATTTT
few	TRBV20-1	TRBD1	TRBJ2-7	CSASLGQGFYEQYF	TGCAGTGCTAGTTTGGGACAGGGGTTCTACGAGCAGTACTTC
.	TRBV6-4	.	TRBJ2-1	CASSDSEGYNEQFF	TGTGCCAGCAGTGACTCTGAGGGCTACAATGAGCAGTTCTTC
.	TRBV7-9	.	TRBJ2-3	CASSPGLPTDTQYF	TGTGCCAGCAGTCCAGGACTTCCCACAGATACGCAGTATTTT
once	TRBV7-2	.	TRBJ2-2	CASSLVGRGSTGELFF	TGTGCCAGCAGCTTAGTAGGCAGGGGTTCAACCGGGGAGCTGTTTTTT
.	TRBV7-2	TRBD1	TRBJ1-1	CASRDQGAPLRAEAFF	TGTGCCAGCAGAGACCAGGGGGCGCCCCTTAGGGCTGAAGCTTTCTTT
.	TRBV5-6	TRBD1	TRBJ2-7	CASSFVGGTGDSYEQYF	TGTGCCAGCAGCTTTGTAGGGGGGACAGGGGACTCCTACGAGCAGTACTTC
once	TRBV29-1	.	TRBJ2-2	CSADRGTGELFF	TGCAGCGCCGATCGAGGTACCGGGGAGCTGTTTTTT
.	TRBV7-7	TRBD2	TRBJ2-5	CASSLEGGRGWETQYF	TGTGCCAGCAGCTTAGAAGGAGGGAGGGGCTGGGAGACCCAGTACTTC
.	TRBV27	TRBD1	TRBJ1-1	CASSPTGRGPEAFF	TGTGCCAGCAGTCCCACCGGCAGGGGGCCTGAAGCTTTCTTT
.	TRBV5-1	.	TRBJ2-3	CASSLVTQGGDTQYF	TGCGCCAGCAGCTTGGTGACCCAGGGTGGCGATACGCAGTATTTT
.	TRBV19	TRBD1	TRBJ1-2	CASSTRDRVDGYTF	TGTGCCAGTAGTACCCGGGACAGGGTGGATGGCTACACCTTC
.	TRBV29-1	TRBD2	TRBJ2-7	CSVGTSGGLEQYF	TGCAGCGTTGGTACTAGCGGGGGGCTCGAGCAGTACTTC
.	TRBV19	.	TRBJ1-5	CASTSEGGFSNQPQHF	TGTGCCAGTACCTCAGAGGGTGGGTTTAGCAATCAGCCCCAGCATTTT
.	TRBV10-3	TRBD1	TRBJ1-2	CAIRRGTGLNYGYTF	TGTGCCATCAGGCGGGGGACAGGGCTTAACTATGGCTACACCTTC
.	TRBV6-4	.	TRBJ1-2	CASSDSNLLYGYTF	TGTGCCAGCAGTGACTCGAATCTACTCTATGGCTACACCTTC
.	TRBV4-1	.	TRBJ2-3	CASSPQHSTDTQYF	TGCGCCAGCAGCCCCCAACACAGCACAGATACGCAGTATTTT
.	TRBV7-9	.	TRBJ2-7	CASSYSGEQYF	TGTGCCAGCAGCTACTCGGGAGAGCAGTACTTC
.	TRBV24-1	.	TRBJ2-5	CATSDIQETQYF	TGTGCCACCAGTGATATACAAGAGACCCAGTACTTC
.	TRBV7-2	.	TRBJ2-7	CASSLLPRGRTYEQYF	TGTGCCAGCAGCTTGCTGCCGCGGGGGCGAACCTACGAGCAGTACTTC
.	TRBV18	.	TRBJ1-2	CASSPSGEKVYTF	TGTGCCAGCTCACCATCAGGGGAGAAGGTCTACACCTTC
.	TRBV5-1	.	TRBJ1-1	CASSLTGVPRAFF	TGCGCCAGCAGCTTGACAGGAGTACCGAGAGCTTTCTTT
.	TRBV6-5	.	TRBJ1-3	CASSILRGDTIYF	TGTGCCAGCAGCATACTCAGGGGAGACACCATATATTTT
.	TRBV24-1	TRBD1	TRBJ1-1	CATSDTGTGFPEAFF	TGTGCCACCAGTGACACCGGGACAGGGTTCCCTGAAGCTTTCTTT
few	TRBV3-1/TRBV3-2	.	TRBJ1-4	CASSPSRPNAATNEKLFF	TGTGCCAGCAGCCCTAGTCGGCCCAACGCAGCAACTAATGAAAAACTGTTTTTT
.	TRBV6-2/TRBV6-3	.	TRBJ1-2	CASSYSPGDLGGNYGYTF	TGTGCCAGCAGTTACTCGCCGGGGGACCTTGGGGGTAACTATGGCTACACCTTC
.	TRBV21-1	.	TRBJ2-2	CASSPPSEQGRADTGELFF	TGTGCCAGCAGCCCCCCTTCGGAACAGGGTAGGGCGGACACCGGGGAGCTGTTTTTT
.	TRBV27	TRBD1	TRBJ2-7	CASSSGQFYEQYF	TGTGCCAGCAGTTCGGGACAGTTCTACGAGCAGTACTTC
.	TRBV3-1/TRBV3-2	.	TRBJ1-1	CASSQTGNTEAFF	TGTGCCAGCAGCCAAACGGGGAACACTGAAGCTTTCTTT
.	TRBV6-5	TRBD1	TRBJ2-2	CASSPGTGVTGELFF	TGTGCCAGCAGTCCCGGGACAGGGGTCACCGGGGAGCTGTTTTTT
.	TRBV4-2	TRBD2	TRBJ2-1	CASSQDGLAGARNEQFF	TGTGCCAGCAGCCAAGATGGGCTAGCGGGGGCGCGGAATGAGCAGTTCTTC
.	TRBV27	TRBD1	TRBJ1-2	CASSLRDRDYGYTF	TGTGCCAGCAGTTTAAGGGACAGGGACTATGGCTACACCTTC
.	TRBV6-5	.	TRBJ1-1	CASSRGNTEAFF	TGTGCCAGCAGCCGGGGGAACACTGAAGCTTTCTTT
.	TRBV7-6	.	TRBJ2-5	CASKGPGEETQYF	TGTGCCAGCAAGGGTCCCGGGGAAGAGACCCAGTACTTC
.	TRBV7-2	.	TRBJ2-6	CASSLAVVVGANVLTF	TGTGCCAGCAGCTTAGCGGTAGTTGTGGGGGCCAACGTCCTGACTTTC
.	TRBV7-2	TRBD1	TRBJ2-7	CASSPRTGGTYEQYF	TGTGCCAGCAGCCCTAGGACAGGTGGGACCTACGAGCAGTACTTC
.	TRBV4-1	.	TRBJ1-1	CASSHHMGLRKRNTEAFF	TGCGCCAGCAGCCATCATATGGGCCTCCGGAAAAGGAACACTGAAGCTTTCTTT
few	TRBV2	.	TRBJ1-3	CASRTGKSSGNTIYF	TGTGCCAGCAGAACAGGGAAGAGCTCTGGAAACACCATATATTTT
.	TRBV24-1	TRBD1	TRBJ2-4	CATSDPGQSNIQYF	TGTGCCACCAGTGATCCGGGACAGAGTAACATTCAGTACTTC
.	TRBV6-6	TRBD1	TRBJ2-3	CASSSRDRATDTQYF	TGTGCCAGCAGTTCCCGTGACAGGGCCACAGATACGCAGTATTTT